This TCR beta chain was sequenced during a study of T cell changes during pregnancy in multiple sclerosis. This clone was seen more than once but under ten times. Clones were read by immunoSEQ multiplex PCR, and TCRdb kept only the in-frame ones, dropping some. Of about 59,000 clones listed, about 92% were seen once; the top ten hold about 6.4%. This specimen was peripheral blood, taken in the third trimester of pregnancy. The clonotype comes from a female donor in good health, enrolled as a control in a pregnancy study.

CDR3 coding DNA: TGTGCCACCAGACAGTATTCGAACACTGAAGCTTTCTTT. This sequence encodes CATRQYSNTEAFF. This chain uses TRBV6-5 with TRBJ1-1, with D perhaps TRBD1 (5 bases). The germline V gene encodes CDR1 MNHEY and CDR2 SVGAGI. The ends were cut back, 10 bases at V and 1 base at J, with 13 bases in the middle. This CDR3 has 13 amino acids.